The 20 T cell receptor beta chains below come from one sample, sequenced in a study of blood T cell repertoires in COVID-19. Here immunoSEQ multiplex PCR was the method, and the copy in TCRdb shows in-frame clones only, minus some. Here the sample spans around 170,000 clones, 80% to 90% being singletons. The sequencing sample was made of peripheral blood. Every receptor here comes from a man aged 45-65 years with active or convalescent COVID-19.

V gene TRBV7-9 combines with J gene TRBJ2-1, with 11 bases identical to TRBD2. Looked up from germline, CDR1 is SEHNR and CDR2 is FQNEAQ (reference sequence). With 8 bases clipped from V and 5 bases from J, the junction kept 5 bases outside the gene matches. This CDR3 is built from 14 residues. In DNA form, the CDR3 reads TGTGCCAGCGCACCGGGACTAGCGGACAATGAGCAGTTCTTC. This sequence encodes CASAPGLADNEQFF. Variable domain in full (rest from reference TRBV7-9 and TRBJ2-1): DTGVSQNPRHKITKRGQNVTFRCDPISEHNRLYWYRQTLGQGPEFLTYFQNEAQLEKSRLLSDRFSAERPKGSFSTLEIQRTEQGDSAMYLCASAPGLADNEQFFGPGTRLTVL.

The V gene is TRBV3-1 (or the pseudogene TRBV3-2), the J gene TRBJ2-1; D not resolved. Germline loops: CDR1 LGHDT, CDR2 YNNKEL (reference sequence). The CDR3 sequence is 17 residues long. V was cut by 0 bases and J by 6 bases, with 18 bases left in between. CDR3 in amino acids: CASSQDPTVSFGNEQFF. The DNA for the CDR3 is TGTGCCAGCAGCCAAGATCCAACGGTTTCTTTCGGCAATGAGCAGTTCTTC.

This clone was recorded once. This chain joins TRBV28 and TRBJ1-4, with 7 bases matching TRBD1. The CDR3 runs 14 residues. CDR1 MDHEN and CDR2 SYDVKM come from the germline V gene. Trimming at V came to 4 bases and at J to 8 bases, leaving 7 bases not matched to a gene. The DNA for the CDR3 is TGTGCCAGCAGTTCCCCTGGGACAGTCGAAAAACTGTTTTTT. Translated, it gives CASSSPGTVEKLFF.

The chain has TRBV27 and TRBJ2-2; the match to TRBD2 covers 11 bases. The length of the CDR3 is 14 residues. The germline V gene has CDR1 MNHEY and CDR2 SMNVEV (reference sequence). J was trimmed by 6 bases and V by 10 bases; bases with no gene match: 7. CDR3 DNA: TGTGCCACCAAGACTAGCGGGACGTCCGGGGAGCTGTTTTTT. Its translation: CATKTSGTSGELFF.

This clone was found once. V usage is TRBV25-1 and J usage is TRBJ1-2; D perhaps matches TRBD1 (6 bases). CDR1 is MGHDK and CDR2 is SYGVNS in the germline V gene. The CDR3 runs to 16 residues. Trimming shortened V by 3 bases and J by 2 bases, and 16 bases separated the two germline ends. In nucleotides, the CDR3 is TGTGCCAGCAGTGAGGGGGGGGCTCTTTTCAACTATGGCTACACCTTC. This codes for CASSEGGALFNYGYTF.

The chain joins TRBV24-1 to TRBJ2-1, with 9 bases fitting TRBD1. This CDR3 contains 14 residues. The ends lost 7 bases at V and 6 bases at J; junction bases unmatched: 6. Germline values: CDR1 KGHDR, CDR2 SFDVKD. CDR3 amino acids: CATRGQGTSNEQFF. The CDR3, as DNA: TGTGCCACCAGGGGACAGGGAACGAGCAATGAGCAGTTCTTC.

This chain links TRBV29-1 with TRBJ2-4, with TRBD1 identical over 9 bases. V lost 6 bases and J lost 7; bases outside the gene matches: 7. Looked up from germline, CDR1 is SQVTM and CDR2 is ANQGSEA. CDR3 length equals 13 residues. CDR3: CSVVQGAENIQYF. CDR3 nucleotides: TGCAGCGTGGTACAGGGGGCTGAGAACATTCAGTACTTC. The complete variable domain, with remaining parts taken from reference TRBV29-1 and TRBJ2-4, reads SAVISQKPSRDICQRGTSLTIQCQVDSQVTMMFWYRQQPGQSLTLIATANQGSEATYESGFVIDKFPISRPNLTFSTLTVSNMSPEDSSIYLCSVVQGAENIQYFGAGTRLSVL.

This sequence joins TRBV7-7 and TRBJ1-4; 7 nucleotides agree with TRBD1. Losses at the gene ends were 6 bases for V and 8 bases for J; bases not matched to a gene: 9. CDR3 size: 14 residues. From germline, CDR1 is SSHAT and CDR2 FNYEAQ (reference sequence). The DNA of the CDR3 is TGTGCCAGCAGTTTTGACCGGGACAGCGAAAAACTGTTTTTT. Protein sequence: CASSFDRDSEKLFF.

This chain links TRBV7-7 with TRBJ1-3; tentatively, D is TRBD1 (5 bases). CDR3 size: 15 residues. The V gene lost 4 bases and the J gene lost 6 bases, with 16 bases spanning the gap. Per germline, CDR1 SSHAT and CDR2 FNYEAQ (reference sequence). CDR3 sequence: CASSSRQRAQNTIYF. The CDR3 coding sequence is TGTGCCAGCAGCTCTCGACAGCGAGCCCAAAACACCATATATTTT.

The chain couples TRBV7-9 to TRBJ1-4; perhaps TRBD1 as D (5 bases). Germline values: CDR1 SEHNR, CDR2 FQNEAQ (reference sequence). Between the trimmed V and J ends, which lost 5 bases and 3 bases, there was a span of 10 bases. The CDR3 loop spans 14 amino acids. In DNA form, the CDR3 reads TGTGCCAGCAGCCCAGGGTCAGCTAATGAAAAACTGTTTTTT. This translates into CASSPGSANEKLFF.

The V and J genes are TRBV11-2 and TRBJ2-1; weak D call: TRBD1 (5 bases). Germline CDR1 SGHAT, CDR2 FQNNGV. This CDR3 is 15 amino acids long. The germline V and J ends were trimmed by 2 bases and 5 bases, with 13 bases remaining between them. The CDR3 here is CASSLTDIHDNEQFF. DNA for the CDR3: TGTGCCAGCAGCTTAACGGACATTCACGACAATGAGCAGTTCTTC.

The chain has TRBV29-1 and TRBJ2-1; 10 bases line up with TRBD1. Germline-derived CDR1 and CDR2 are SQVTM and ANQGSEA. The ends lost 7 bases at V and 6 bases at J; junction bases unmatched: 9. The CDR3 is 14 residues long. The CDR3 is CSAGGTGVFNEQFF. As DNA, the CDR3 is TGCAGCGCGGGCGGGACAGGGGTCTTCAATGAGCAGTTCTTC.

The rearrangement links TRBV5-6 to TRBJ1-6, with 10 bases matching TRBD1. The CDR3 runs to 16 residues. V lost 5 bases to trimming and J lost 7 bases; unmatched junction nucleotides: 9. Germline CDR1 is SGHDT and CDR2 is YYEEEE. The CDR3 nucleotides read TGTGCCAGCAGATTTAGACAGGGGGCGTCGAATTCACCCCTCCACTTT. It encodes CASRFRQGASNSPLHF.

This clone has only a few counts. The CDR3 DNA sequence: TGTGCCAGTAGTATTGGCAGGGGGTCTTACGAGCAGTACTTC. Its protein is CASSIGRGSYEQYF. The V and J genes are TRBV19 and TRBJ2-7; 7 bases line up with TRBD1. The CDR3 runs to 14 residues. The germline gives CDR1 LNHDA, CDR2 SQIVND (reference sequence). V lost 3 bases, J lost 4 bases, and 6 bases stayed unmatched.

V is TRBV7-9 and J is TRBJ2-2; D is possibly TRBD1 (5 bases). The CDR3 consists of 15 residues. V was pared by 7 bases and J by 8 bases, with 20 bases between. Germline V gene data show CDR1 as SEHNR and CDR2 as FQNEAQ (reference sequence). CDR3 sequence: CASTSGRSLVGELFF. CDR3 DNA sequence: TGTGCCAGCACTTCAGGGCGCTCCCTAGTGGGGGAGCTGTTTTTT.

V gene TRBV28 combines with J gene TRBJ1-1; 7 positions match TRBD1. The V gene's germline CDR1 is MDHEN and CDR2 SYDVKM. Trimming at V came to 7 bases and at J to 1 base, leaving 6 bases not matched to a gene. The CDR3 loop spans 14 amino acids. The CDR3 here is CASTGTETNTEAFF. Here the CDR3 DNA reads TGTGCCAGCACCGGGACAGAGACGAACACTGAAGCTTTCTTT. The whole variable domain, filled in from reference TRBV28 and TRBJ1-1, reads DVKVTQSSRYLVKRTGEKVFLECVQDMDHENMFWYRQDPGLGLRLIYFSYDVKMKEKGDIPEGYSVSREKKERFSLILESASTNQTSMYLCASTGTETNTEAFFGQGTRLTVV.

The V call is TRBV7-2, the J call TRBJ1-2; TRBD1 agrees at 10 bases. This CDR3 is built from 15 residues. Germline CDR1 reads SGHTA; CDR2 reads FQGNSA. Trimming cost V 8 bases and J 5 bases; bases outside gene matches: 11. CDR3: CASGTGRGQGYGYTF. In DNA, the CDR3 is TGTGCCAGCGGGACTGGCAGGGGACAGGGGTATGGCTACACCTTC.

For the CDR3, the DNA is TGTGCCGCCAAGTTAGCGAGCACAGATACGCAGTATTTT. Its protein product is CAAKLASTDTQYF. The chain combines TRBV5-4 with TRBJ2-3, with a tentative D call TRBD2 (5 bases). The CDR3 extends over 13 amino acids. The ends were cut back, 10 bases at V and 0 bases at J, with 12 bases in the middle. Germline lookup yields CDR1 SGHNT and CDR2 YYREEE (reference sequence).

This clone was seen at least ten times. Here the CDR3 DNA reads TGTGCCAGCAGCTATGCGGGCGGATGGGTTCCCCGGAATGATGAGACCCAGTACTTC. Amino acids: CASSYAGGWVPRNDETQYF. The chain couples TRBV3-1 (or the pseudogene TRBV3-2) to TRBJ2-5; maybe TRBD2 (5 bases). The CDR3 totals 19 residues. V dropped 5 bases and J dropped 5 bases, with 30 bases sitting between them. Germline V gives CDR1 LGHDT, CDR2 YNNKEL (reference sequence).

The rearrangement links TRBV15 to TRBJ1-2; 7 positions agree with TRBD1. The J segment lost 8 bases and the V segment lost 5 bases, leaving 14 bases of the junction unmatched. Germline V gene lookup returns CDR1 LNHNV and CDR2 YYDKDF (reference sequence). The CDR3 loop spans 15 amino acids. DNA for the CDR3: TGTGCCACCAGCCCTCGGACAGGAGGGTCAGGAGGCTACACCTTC. It specifies CATSPRTGGSGGYTF.